This entry lists 24 T cell receptor beta chains sequenced from one sample in a study of blood T cells in healthy people across ages. For the second PCR, which ran for about 6 to 11 cycles, a sample-barcoded 5' primer and a J-beta primer mix were used. TCRdb redid the calling of the 5' RACE reads with MiXCR, one entry per CDR3 protein. This table has 1.5 million to 2 million distinct CDR3 sequences, 28% appearing once. Sequencing was done on a sample of blood. The receptors were gathered from a woman in her thirties in good health.

Comments on this clonotype: As the CDR3 is not closed by the conserved phenylalanine or tryptophan, this likely results from a read error. The chain couples TRBV29-1 to TRBJ1-1, with D possibly being TRBD1 (5 bases). Trimming took 4 bases from V and 5 from J, leaving 11 bases between them. The germline V gene has CDR1 SQVTM and CDR2 ANQGSEA. The CDR3 has 12 residues. The CDR3 DNA is TGCAGCGTTGTAAGGGGTCAAACTGAAGCTTTCTCT. This codes for CSVVRGQTEAFS.

The chain has TRBV6-5 and TRBJ2-1; TRBD2 matches at 12 bases. V dropped 6 bases and J dropped 7; count of bases not matched to a gene: 7. The CDR3 length is 15 residues. From germline, CDR1 is MNHEY and CDR2 SVGAGI. The CDR3 DNA is TGTGCCAGCAGCCTAGCGGGAGGGCGGAAGAATGAGCAGTTCTTC. This sequence encodes CASSLAGGRKNEQFF.

The chain has TRBV7-8 and TRBJ1-2; tentatively, D is TRBD1 (6 bases). Between the trimmed V and J ends, which lost 2 bases and 4 bases, there was a span of 14 bases. From germline, CDR1 is SGHVS and CDR2 FQNEAQ. This CDR3 is built from 15 residues. CDR3 bases: TGTGCCAGCAGCTTATCTCCGAGGGGGATCTATGGCTACACCTTC. Its translation is CASSLSPRGIYGYTF.

The rearrangement uses TRBV7-2 and TRBJ2-5; D is perhaps TRBD2 (7 bases). The germline gives CDR1 SGHTA, CDR2 FQGNSA. The ends were cut back, 1 base at V and 5 bases at J, with 17 bases in the middle. The CDR3 covers 16 residues. The CDR3 DNA sequence: TGTGCCAGCAGCTTAGGGGGGGGCGAGAGTGGGGAGACCCAGTACTTC. Its protein is CASSLGGGESGETQYF.

V and J are TRBV9 and TRBJ1-5, with TRBD1 matching over 10 bases. The CDR3 contains 15 residues. The ends lost 3 bases at V and 5 bases at J; junction bases unmatched: 5. Germline CDR1 is SGDLS and CDR2 is YYNGEE. The chain's CDR3 is CASSEDGTGDQPQHF. The CDR3, as DNA: TGTGCCAGCAGCGAAGACGGGACAGGGGATCAGCCCCAGCATTTT.

The rearrangement links TRBV4-2 to TRBJ2-7; D unresolved. Germline V CDR1 and CDR2: LGHNA, YNFKEQ. CDR3 length equals 14 residues. V lost 3 bases and J lost 7, with 16 bases in between. The CDR3, as DNA: TGTGCCAGCAGCCAGCGTAGAGGCTCCAGTGAGCAGTACTTC. Encoded protein: CASSQRRGSSEQYF.

In its sample, this clonotype was seen a few times. The V call is TRBV6-5, the J call TRBJ2-1; 8 nucleotides line up with TRBD2. Germline V gene sequence: CDR1 MNHEY, CDR2 SVGAGI. The ends lost 5 bases at V and 7 bases at J; junction bases unmatched: 10. The CDR3 contains 15 residues. CDR3 region: CASSPRTSLGNEQFF. Written as DNA, the CDR3 is TGTGCCAGCAGTCCCCGGACTAGCCTGGGTAATGAGCAGTTCTTC.

In its sample, this clonotype was seen many times. The rearrangement uses TRBV9 and TRBJ2-7; tentatively, D is TRBD2 (6 bases). Germline CDR1 is SGDLS and CDR2 is YYNGEE. V shed 1 base and J shed 7 bases, with 12 bases lying between them. The CDR3 loop spans 13 amino acids. CDR3 DNA: TGTGCCAGCAGCGTAACGGGAGAAGGAGAGCAGTACTTC. Encoded protein: CASSVTGEGEQYF.

This clonotype was counted a few times. The gene calls are TRBV12-3 or TRBV12-4 and TRBJ2-3; D is perhaps TRBD2 (5 bases). Trimming took off 7 bases at V and 5 bases at J, with 19 bases between the two ends. CDR3 length: 15 amino acids. The CDR3 nucleotides are TGTGCCAGCATACGTAATGGCGGGCCTGGAGATACGCAGTATTTT. It codes for CASIRNGGPGDTQYF.

A few counts support this clonotype. J is TRBJ1-2 and V is TRBV2; no clear D gene. Germline V gives CDR1 SNHLY, CDR2 FYNNEI. CDR3 length equals 13 residues. V lost 4 bases and J 9 bases, leaving 15 bases between the germline ends. The DNA of the CDR3 is TGTGCCAGCAGTGCGGCAGGATCCATGAGCTACACCTTC. It is translated as CASSAAGSMSYTF.

The chain uses TRBV2 and TRBJ2-5; 7 bases line up with TRBD2. CDR3 length: 15 residues. Germline V CDR1 and CDR2: SNHLY, FYNNEI. V was pared by 5 bases and J by 5 bases, with 11 bases of the junction left unmatched. As DNA, the CDR3 is TGTGCCAGCAGTAGGGGAGCGGGGTCTTGGGAGACCCAGTACTTC. It yields the protein CASSRGAGSWETQYF.

Points on this clonotype: The junction differs from germline at one of its ends, possibly a read error. This chain uses TRBV4-1 with TRBJ2-3; TRBD2 agrees at 8 bases. CDR3 length: 17 residues. Germline V CDR1 and CDR2: MGHRA, YSYEKL. The CDR3 region is CASSQEGRAGVTDAQYF. The CDR3 DNA follows: TGCGCCAGCAGCCAAGAAGGGCGAGCGGGAGTAACAGATGCGCAGTATTTT.

With respect to this clonotype: Germline and junction disagree at one end, which may indicate a read error. This chain links TRBV11-2 with TRBJ1-6; D is possibly TRBD1 (5 bases). This CDR3 is 16 amino acids long. Germline lookup yields CDR1 SGHAT and CDR2 FQNNGV. CDR3 loop: CSSSLHGGGYNSPLHF. Written as DNA, the CDR3 is TGTTCCAGCAGCTTACACGGGGGAGGATATAATTCACCCCTCCACTTT.

This clonotype was recorded many times. The rearrangement uses TRBV20-1 and TRBJ2-1; D tentatively fits TRBD1 or TRBD2 (5 bases each). This CDR3 region has 13 residues. V lost 0 bases, J lost 5 bases, and 8 bases lay in between. Germline V gene lookup returns CDR1 DFQATT and CDR2 SNEGSKA (reference sequence). The CDR3 DNA follows: TGCAGTGCTAGAGATTTGGGGGACAATGAGCAGTTCTTC. This codes for CSARDLGDNEQFF.

This clonotype was recorded at least ten times. The rearrangement joins TRBV2 to TRBJ2-7; TRBD2 matches 7 bases. CDR1 is SNHLY, CDR2 FYNNEI, per germline. The CDR3 is 13 amino acids. J lost 1 base, V lost 10 bases, and 7 bases had no gene match. The CDR3: CAIQPSGSYEQYF. The CDR3, as DNA: TGTGCCATTCAGCCTAGCGGATCCTACGAGCAGTACTTC.

This clonotype appeared once. J is TRBJ2-1 and V is TRBV2; TRBD1 matches at 7 bases. This CDR3 is 13 amino acids long. The V segment lost 6 bases and the J segment 7 bases; nucleotides outside the gene matches: 6. Germline V gene data show CDR1 as SNHLY and CDR2 as FYNNEI. CDR3 nucleotides: TGTGCCAGCAGGGACCTGGGACAGAATGAGCAGTTCTTC. Translation gives CASRDLGQNEQFF.

This clonotype occurred a few times. The chain is built from TRBV5-1 and TRBJ2-1; D possibly uses TRBD1 or TRBD2 (5 bases each). Per the germline V gene, CDR1 is SGHRS and CDR2 is YFSETQ. The V and J ends lost 2 bases and 4 bases respectively, with 13 bases between them. This CDR3 has 15 residues. CDR3 loop: CASSFSGTDYNEQFF. CDR3 coding DNA: TGCGCCAGCAGCTTTTCTGGGACGGATTACAATGAGCAGTTCTTC.

The rearrangement uses TRBV3-1 and TRBJ2-7, with D unresolved. The CDR3 consists of 14 residues. Germline CDR1 is LGHDT and CDR2 is YNNKEL (reference sequence). The V end lost 1 base, the J end lost 2 bases, and 9 bases lay between the germline ends. CDR3 loop: CASSQAPQPYEQYF. The CDR3 region has the DNA TGTGCCAGCAGCCAAGCCCCCCAGCCCTACGAGCAGTACTTC.

This sequence joins TRBV7-2 and TRBJ1-2; D is perhaps TRBD1 (5 bases). The germline V and J ends were trimmed by 5 bases and 4 bases, with 14 bases remaining between them. CDR3 length: 14 amino acids. The germline V gene encodes CDR1 SGHTA and CDR2 FQGNSA. In DNA form, the CDR3 reads TGTGCCAGCAGCCCTGAGGGGCGGGTCTATGGCTACACCTTC. Its translation is CASSPEGRVYGYTF.

The gene calls are TRBV9 and TRBJ2-1; D call uncertain. Germline CDR1 is SGDLS and CDR2 is YYNGEE. The ends were cut back, 0 bases at V and 6 bases at J, with 13 bases in the middle. The CDR3 contains 15 residues. CDR3 in amino acids: CASSVDPFPSNEQFF. The CDR3 nucleotides are TGTGCCAGCAGCGTAGACCCATTCCCCAGCAATGAGCAGTTCTTC.

The chain uses TRBV28 and TRBJ1-2; D remains unclear. In germline, CDR1 is MDHEN, CDR2 SYDVKM. Trimming stripped 10 bases from V and 2 bases from J, with 14 bases between. The CDR3 is made up of 13 amino acids. As DNA, the CDR3 is TGTGCCACGGAGGCCGAAGAGAACTATGGCTACACCTTC. Translation: CATEAEENYGYTF.

The rearrangement uses TRBV3-1 and TRBJ2-7; no reliable D call. Trimming took off 1 base at V and 3 bases at J, with 10 bases between the two ends. The CDR3 consists of 14 residues. Germline V gene sequence: CDR1 LGHDT, CDR2 YNNKEL (reference sequence). The CDR3 bases are TGTGCCAGCAGCCAAGGGTCCGGCCTCTACGAGCAGTACTTC. Amino acid sequence: CASSQGSGLYEQYF.

V is TRBV11-2 and J is TRBJ2-7, with 9 bases fitting TRBD2. The J segment lost 2 bases and the V segment lost 2 bases, leaving 7 bases of the junction unmatched. Germline lookup yields CDR1 SGHAT and CDR2 FQNNGV. The CDR3 loop spans 16 amino acids. The CDR3 sequence: CASSLRSGRGTYEQYF. The CDR3 DNA follows: TGTGCCAGCAGCTTACGTAGCGGGAGAGGCACCTACGAGCAGTACTTC.

Concerning this clonotype: With a much larger clone just one base away, this may be a read error. The rearrangement joins TRBV5-5 to TRBJ2-4; 8 bases map to TRBD2. Matching the DNA end better, TRBJ2-7 makes the J call doubtful. CDR3 length: 15 residues. Germline V CDR1 and CDR2: SGHKS, YYEKEE (reference sequence). CDR3 DNA sequence: TGTGCCAGCAGCTATCAGCGGGAGCCGGCATACGAGCAGTACTTC. It encodes CASSYQREPAYEQYF.